These 27 T cell receptor beta chains were sequenced from one sample in a study of early T cells in non-severe SARS-CoV-2 infection. Each CDR3 protein is one row after TCRdb ran MiXCR on the 5' RACE reads. The profile shows roughly 16,000 distinct CDR3 sequences, about 6% of them singletons. This specimen was whole blood, taken at baseline. Every receptor here comes from an adult who was a healthcare worker with PCR-confirmed SARS-CoV-2 infection or an uninfected control (not recorded which).

This clonotype was seen repeatedly, ten times or more. The V call is TRBV7-3, the J call TRBJ1-1; possible D gene TRBD1, 6 bases. Germline V gene sequence: CDR1 SGHTA, CDR2 FQGTGA. The CDR3 totals 13 residues. V shed 2 bases and J shed 4 bases, with 8 bases lying between them. CDR3: CASSLDRTTEAFF. The CDR3 DNA reads TGTGCCAGCAGCTTAGACAGGACCACTGAAGCTTTCTTT.

This chain links TRBV5-4 with TRBJ1-1; tentatively, D is TRBD1 (5 bases). Germline lookup yields CDR1 SGHNT and CDR2 YYREEE (reference sequence). This CDR3 comprises 15 residues. Trimming cost V 1 base and J 5 bases, with 15 bases left between them. The CDR3 spells CASSLPWGEGTEAFF. The CDR3 DNA reads TGTGCCAGCAGCTTGCCGTGGGGCGAGGGAACTGAAGCTTTCTTT.

This clonotype was observed at least ten times. The J gene is TRBJ2-7, the V gene TRBV29-1; no clear D gene. V was pared by 5 bases and J by 1 base, with 12 bases between. The germline V gene has CDR1 SQVTM and CDR2 ANQGSEA. The CDR3 length is 13 residues. CDR3 sequence (DNA): TGCAGCGTTTACGACCCAATTTCCTACGAGCAGTACTTC. Translating it yields CSVYDPISYEQYF.

This clonotype has a count of ten or more. The chain combines TRBV6-2 or TRBV6-3 with TRBJ2-7, with D uncertain. Germline loops: CDR1 MNHEY, CDR2 SVGEGT. Trimming took off 6 bases at V and 4 bases at J, with 13 bases between the two ends. This CDR3 is built from 13 residues. The CDR3 protein is CASSQRHIYEQYF. Here the CDR3 DNA reads TGTGCCAGCAGCCAAAGACATATTTACGAGCAGTACTTC.

This clonotype was recorded many times. This sequence joins TRBV2 and TRBJ2-7; no definite D call. V lost 3 bases and J lost 3, with 12 bases in between. Germline V gene sequence: CDR1 SNHLY, CDR2 FYNNEI. The CDR3 consists of 14 residues. The CDR3 DNA reads as TGTGCCAGCAGTGACGGAAGACTCCTCTACGAGCAGTACTTC. Its protein is CASSDGRLLYEQYF.

This clonotype was detected ten times or more. This sequence joins TRBV20-1 and TRBJ2-1; 10 nucleotides line up with TRBD1. V shed 5 bases and J 6 bases; nucleotides not matched to a gene: 4. CDR1 DFQATT and CDR2 SNEGSKA come from the germline V gene (reference sequence). This CDR3 has 13 residues. The CDR3 DNA sequence: TGCAGTGCTCCCGGGACAGGGGTCAATGAGCAGTTCTTC. It yields the protein CSAPGTGVNEQFF.

This clonotype was found many times. The chain couples TRBV6-2 or TRBV6-3 to TRBJ2-7, with 8 bases that match TRBD1. Germline V gene lookup returns CDR1 MNHEY and CDR2 SVGEGT. This CDR3 has 14 residues. V gave up 6 bases and J gave up 3 bases; unmatched junction bases: 7. CDR3 DNA sequence: TGTGCCAGCAGCACGGACAGGGAAATCTACGAGCAGTACTTC. It encodes CASSTDREIYEQYF.

The table lists this clonotype with many counts. The J gene is TRBJ2-7, the V gene TRBV7-9; either TRBD1 or TRBD2 may supply D (5 bases each). The length of the CDR3 is 14 residues. Germline CDR1 reads SEHNR; CDR2 reads FQNEAQ (reference sequence). V was pared by 4 bases and J by 2 bases, with 12 bases between. The CDR3 nucleotides read TGTGCCAGCAGCTACGGGACGGCCACCTACGAGCAGTACTTC. This encodes CASSYGTATYEQYF.

For this clonotype: This may come from a read error, since a much larger clone is one base off. The CDR3 end shows no conserved phenylalanine or tryptophan, and so a read error is likely. CDR3 DNA: TGTGCCAGCTCACCCCTGACAGGGGGTAAGACTGAAGCTTTCTCT. This translates into CASSPLTGGKTEAFS. This chain joins TRBV18 and TRBJ1-1; TRBD1 aligns across 9 bases. Germline CDR1 and CDR2: KGHSH and LQKENI. The V gene end was trimmed by 3 bases and the J gene end by 5 bases; junction bases not matched to a gene: 7. This CDR3 has 15 amino acids.

This clonotype has a count of ten or more. The gene calls are TRBV5-1 and TRBJ2-7; tentatively, D is TRBD1 (6 bases). Trimming pared 2 bases from V and 6 bases from J, leaving 15 bases between. This CDR3 has 14 residues. Germline CDR1 SGHRS, CDR2 YFSETQ. The CDR3 protein is CASSLRTAFGEQYF. The CDR3 DNA reads as TGCGCCAGCAGCTTACGGACAGCGTTTGGCGAGCAGTACTTC.

This clonotype appeared many times. This rearrangement joins TRBV5-1 to TRBJ2-2, with 8 bases matching TRBD1. The CDR3 loop spans 16 amino acids. Germline V gene lookup returns CDR1 SGHRS and CDR2 YFSETQ. After removal of 2 bases from V and 6 bases from J, the junction contained 9 bases not matched to a gene. CDR3: CASSFRPGQEAGELFF. For the CDR3, the DNA is TGCGCCAGCAGCTTTCGTCCGGGACAGGAAGCCGGGGAGCTGTTTTTT.

This clonotype was detected ten times or more. V is TRBV18 and J is TRBJ2-7; 9 bases match TRBD1. CDR3 length: 17 residues. Per the germline V gene, CDR1 is KGHSH and CDR2 is LQKENI. V lost 3 bases to trimming and J lost 4 bases; unmatched junction nucleotides: 13. CDR3 DNA sequence: TGTGCCAGCTCACCGGGGCTTACAGGGGGCGCCGGATACGAGCAGTACTTC. Protein sequence: CASSPGLTGGAGYEQYF.

By share, this clonotype counts as medium-sized. The chain is built from TRBV12-3 or TRBV12-4 and TRBJ1-1; 9 nucleotides line up with TRBD1. CDR3 length: 16 residues. The J segment lost 2 bases and the V segment lost 4 bases, leaving 8 bases of the junction unmatched. The CDR3 nucleotides are TGTGCCAGCAGTTCTCCTCCGGGACAGGGCAACACTGAAGCTTTCTTT. Its translation is CASSSPPGQGNTEAFF.

This clonotype was detected ten times or more. The chain employs TRBV12-3 or TRBV12-4 and TRBJ1-2; D is perhaps TRBD1 (6 bases). This CDR3 spans 17 amino acids. The ends were cut back, 7 bases at V and 10 bases at J, with 31 bases in the middle. The CDR3 DNA reads as TGTGCCAGCACCCCCAGGTCATTCCGACAGCGGGGGCACTCCTACACCTTC. Translating gives CASTPRSFRQRGHSYTF.

The rearrangement links TRBV7-9 to TRBJ1-1; D is unclear. Deletions cut 0 bases from V and 1 base from J, with 3 bases between. CDR1 is SEHNR and CDR2 is FQNEAQ in the germline V gene (reference sequence). The CDR3 has 13 amino acids. The DNA of the CDR3 is TGTGCCAGCAGCTTAGCAGCGAACACTGAAGCTTTCTTT. This sequence encodes CASSLAANTEAFF.

As to this clonotype: One base away lies a much larger clone, so this may be a sequencing read error. This chain links TRBV7-2 with TRBJ2-1, with no clear D. CDR1 SGHTA and CDR2 FQGNSA come from the germline V gene. Trimming cost V 5 bases and J 5 bases, with 19 bases left between them. The CDR3 contains 16 residues. This chain's CDR3 is CASSPIAGSVNNEQFF. CDR3 bases: TGTGCCAGCAGCCCCATCGCCGGGTCCGTGAACAATGAGCAGTTCTTC.

This clonotype is classed as medium-sized. The rearrangement uses TRBV7-2 and TRBJ2-1, with D possibly matching TRBD1 (5 bases). The germline V gene has CDR1 SGHTA and CDR2 FQGNSA. Trimming removed 4 bases at V and 3 bases at J, with 10 bases between. The CDR3 extends over 14 amino acids. CDR3 loop: CASSSDSFYNEQFF. CDR3 nucleotides: TGTGCCAGCAGCTCAGACAGTTTCTACAATGAGCAGTTCTTC.

This clonotype was recorded at least ten times. V is TRBV3-1 and J is TRBJ2-5; possibly TRBD2 for D (5 bases). The CDR3 runs to 15 residues. V was cut by 1 base and J by 4 bases, with 13 bases left in between. The V gene's germline CDR1 is LGHDT and CDR2 YNNKEL (reference sequence). In DNA form, the CDR3 reads TGTGCCAGCAGCCAAGCGACTACTTTACGAGAGACCCAGTACTTC. Translated: CASSQATTLRETQYF.

This clonotype appeared a few times. One end of the junction is discordant with germline, which a read error may explain. This chain links TRBV14 with TRBJ1-1; D is unclear. There are 14 residues in the CDR3. Germline assignment: CDR1 SGHDN and CDR2 FVKESK. CDR3 sequence: CASSQELGNTEVFF. The CDR3 bases are TGTGCCAGCAGCCAAGAACTGGGGAACACTGAAGTTTTCTTT. Filled out from reference TRBV14 and TRBJ1-1, the complete variable domain reads EAGVTQFPSHSVIEKGQTVTLRCDPISGHDNLYWYRRVMGKEIKFLLHFVKESKQDESGMPNNRFLAERTGGTYSTLKVQPAELEDSGVYFCASSQELGNTEVFFGQGTRLTVV.

This clonotype is labeled medium-sized. This rearrangement joins TRBV4-1 to TRBJ1-5; D gene uncertain. Per germline, CDR1 MGHRA and CDR2 YSYEKL. V lost 4 bases to trimming and J lost 3 bases, with 16 bases between them. CDR3 length equals 16 residues. The DNA for the CDR3 is TGCGCCAGCAGCCCCGAGCTAACAGCTTCCAATCAGCCCCAGCATTTT. Its protein is CASSPELTASNQPQHF.

CDR3 amino acids: CASSRSWLAGARGETQYF. The CDR3 DNA reads TGCGCCAGCAGCCGCAGTTGGCTAGCGGGGGCCCGGGGAGAGACCCAGTACTTC. J is TRBJ2-5 and V is TRBV4-3, with 10 positions matching TRBD2. The CDR3 sequence is 18 residues long. CDR1 and CDR2 from the germline V gene are LGHNA and YSLEER. V was clipped by 4 bases and J by 4 bases; unmatched bases: 15.

This clonotype was observed at least ten times. This chain connects TRBV7-9 to TRBJ1-1; D is possibly TRBD1 (6 bases). Trimming took 5 bases from V and 6 from J, leaving 19 bases between them. The CDR3 extends over 15 amino acids. CDR1 and CDR2 from the germline V gene are SEHNR and FQNEAQ (reference sequence). DNA of the CDR3: TGTGCCAGCAGCCCTTCTACAGGGTGGGAACCTGAAGCTTTCTTT. Its translation is CASSPSTGWEPEAFF. The full variable domain, with the rest looked up from reference TRBV7-9 and TRBJ1-1, is DTGVSQNPRHKITKRGQNVTFRCDPISEHNRLYWYRQTLGQGPEFLTYFQNEAQLEKSRLLSDRFSAERPKGSFSTLEIQRTEQGDSAMYLCASSPSTGWEPEAFFGQGTRLTVV.

This clonotype was found many times. This chain joins TRBV10-1 and TRBJ1-1; the match to TRBD1 covers 8 bases. The length of the CDR3 is 13 residues. The trim removed 5 bases at V and 6 bases at J, leaving 5 bases unmatched. Germline V gene data show CDR1 as WNHNN and CDR2 as SYGVQD (reference sequence). The CDR3 region has the DNA TGCGCCAGCAGTACTTCAGGGGGCCCTGAAGCTTTCTTT. It translates to CASSTSGGPEAFF.

The sample holds many counts of this clonotype. The J gene is TRBJ2-5, the V gene TRBV4-3; D is unclear. Germline-derived CDR1 and CDR2 are LGHNA and YSLEER. V was cut by 1 base and J by 4 bases, with 7 bases left in between. This CDR3 spans 13 amino acids. The CDR3 DNA follows: TGCGCCAGCAGCCAAGGGCTTACAGAGACCCAGTACTTC. This encodes CASSQGLTETQYF.

This clonotype was recorded many times. The chain joins TRBV6-1 to TRBJ1-1; no firm D call. Germline V gives CDR1 MNHNS, CDR2 SASEGT. V lost 4 bases and J 4 bases, leaving 13 bases between the germline ends. CDR3 length equals 14 residues. The chain's CDR3 is CASSAGTRFTEAFF. CDR3 nucleotides: TGTGCCAGCAGTGCCGGCACTAGGTTCACTGAAGCTTTCTTT.

This clonotype was observed many times. The chain couples TRBV29-1 to TRBJ1-1; no clear D. Deletions cut 6 bases from V and 5 bases from J, with 19 bases between. The CDR3 is 14 residues long. The germline gives CDR1 SQVTM, CDR2 ANQGSEA. The chain's CDR3 is CSVGRRRRETEAFF. As DNA, the CDR3 is TGCAGCGTGGGGAGACGGAGACGGGAGACTGAAGCTTTCTTT.

This clonotype is classed as medium-sized. This chain uses TRBV15 with TRBJ2-7, with a tentative D call TRBD2 (6 bases). Germline V CDR1 and CDR2: LNHNV, YYDKDF (reference sequence). V lost 0 bases and J lost 4, with 16 bases in between. The CDR3 has 16 residues. This CDR3 is CATSRDYGDSAYEQYF. The CDR3 DNA is TGTGCCACCAGCAGAGATTATGGGGACTCCGCTTACGAGCAGTACTTC. Complete variable domain (other parts from reference TRBV15 and TRBJ2-7): DAMVIQNPRYQVTQFGKPVTLSCSQTLNHNVMYWYQQKSSQAPKLLFHYYDKDFNNEADTPDNFQSRRPNTSFCFLDIRSPGLGDTAMYLCATSRDYGDSAYEQYFGPGTRLTVT.